The rows below give T cell receptor beta chains drawn from one sample of a study of cytomegalovirus exposure and HLA in healthy donors. Sequenced by immunoSEQ multiplex PCR; TCRdb stores in-frame clones only, minus some. The table has 150,000 or so clones, roughly 79% seen once. Sequenced: PBMCs. These receptors all come from a male donor in good health and CMV-seronegative. The conserved cysteine and the conserved F or W are not part of the CDR3 here. For some rows the clone size is stated as once, few or many, or as a class when expanded; others skip it.

once | TRBV11-3 | ASSFSLLRGDTQY
NA | TRBV5-8 | ASSWTSGTGYGDTQY
few | TRBV7-2 | ASSTPRQGADNEKLF
NA | TRBV25-1 | ASSAWLATGVGYT
NA | TRBV18 | ASSSRSYEQY
few | TRBV6-6 | ATSVYTEAF
NA | TRBV7-8 | ASSPARGAEAF
NA | TRBV4-3 | ASSQEFLNTEAF
NA | TRBV6-5 | ASSFQGAGAF
NA | TRBV9 | ASAREGTNEKLF
NA | TRBV5-5 | ASSLRGALAGELF
NA | TRBV27 | ASSLGQGLYGYT
NA | TRBV5-8 | ASSSYSGNTIY
NA | TRBV7-3 | ASSPSSSYEQY
NA | TRBV5-4 | ASSRAGGKVGELF
NA | TRBV7-8 | ASSLAVQNHEQY
NA | TRBV19 | ASSRGAGGYT
once | TRBV7-2 | ASSLQPGLAGTQY
NA | TRBV7-9 | ASSSGQYTEAF
NA | TRBV7-2 | ASSLGDGGGDGEKLF
NA | TRBV5-4 | ASSQDQGTNEKLF
NA | TRBV29-1 | SVAADGTGDGYT
few | TRBV6-1 | ASSERLEGADTQY
NA | TRBV9 | ASSVGPPSVVEQF
once | TRBV4-3 | ASSRGGGIQETQY
NA | TRBV7-6 | ASSKERNTEAF
NA | TRBV19 | ASSMGERGPSTDTQY
NA | TRBV7-2 | ASREGGTSSYEQY
NA | TRBV6-1 | ASSEPDKNLYGYT